This T cell receptor beta chain is drawn from a study of cytomegalovirus exposure and HLA in healthy donors. TCRdb's copy holds only in-frame clones and misses some; the assay was immunoSEQ multiplex PCR. The sample consists of 150,000 to 200,000 clones, approximately 87% of them appearing once. Findings of the study overall: It was found in a later analysis that first-cohort TCR clusters tended to co-occur in the 120 validation repertoires. Cytomegalovirus-associated status was assigned to some 180 TCR beta chains.

Trimming left V 7 bases short and J 3 bases short, with 4 bases between. This CDR3 contains 10 residues. Germline V gene data show CDR1 as SGHDT and CDR2 as YYEEEE. As to this clone: Its antigen is undetermined.

The receptor was isolated from a woman in her 30s in good health and CMV-seronegative. The sequencing sample was made of PBMCs. J is TRBJ2-5 and V is TRBV5-6, with D hard to call. The CDR3 nucleotides read TGTGCCAGCGGCAAAGAGACCCAGTACTTC. As protein: CASGKETQYF.